A single sample is the source of the 20 T cell receptor beta chains below, sequenced in a study of blood T cell repertoires in COVID-19 (dated by TCRdb to the early 2020s). The library relied on the immunoSEQ multiplex PCR assay. This immuneACCESS table, as held by TCRdb, lists in-frame sequences with V and J called but not all clones. Of the missing ones, under half trace to an unresolved V gene in checked studies; the others have no known cause. The sample yields 350,000 to 450,000 clones; roughly nine tenths were counted once. Together, the top ten hold approximately 1.2% of the sample. The sample consisted of PBMCs or T cells enriched from blood (not recorded which). The source is a man aged 30 to 45 who had recovered from COVID-19.

The gene calls are TRBV24-1 and TRBJ2-5; 10 bases align to TRBD1. Germline CDR1 reads KGHDR; CDR2 reads SFDVKD. The CDR3 has 14 amino acids. The V gene end was trimmed by 7 bases and the J gene end by 5 bases; junction bases not matched to a gene: 6. The CDR3 reads CATSLTGGGETQYF. The CDR3 DNA sequence: TGTGCCACCAGCCTGACAGGGGGCGGGGAGACCCAGTACTTC.

The chain carries TRBV4-2 and TRBJ1-3; possible D gene TRBD1, 5 bases. Germline loops: CDR1 LGHNA, CDR2 YNFKEQ. CDR3 length: 14 residues. Trimming shortened V by 8 bases and J by 3 bases, and 14 bases separated the two germline ends. CDR3 residues: CASVANGGGNTIYF. Here the CDR3 DNA reads TGTGCCAGCGTTGCTAACGGGGGTGGAAACACCATATATTTT.

The V and J genes are TRBV15 and TRBJ2-7; perhaps TRBD1 as D (5 bases). The CDR3 contains 13 residues. V lost 6 bases and J lost 7, with 16 bases in between. CDR1 is LNHNV, CDR2 YYDKDF, per germline (reference sequence). Here the CDR3 reads CATSQDLQVEQYF. The CDR3 DNA sequence: TGTGCCACCAGTCAAGATTTACAGGTGGAGCAGTACTTC.

CDR3 loop: CASTLAGRQPQHF. The CDR3 coding sequence is TGTGCCAGTACTTTGGCAGGGCGACAGCCCCAGCATTTT. The gene calls are TRBV19 and TRBJ1-5, with a weak D call TRBD1 (5 bases). V lost 7 bases, J lost 7 bases, and 14 bases lay in between. CDR3 length equals 13 residues. Germline CDR1 LNHDA, CDR2 SQIVND (reference sequence).

The chain carries TRBV7-9 and TRBJ2-1, with 9 nucleotides matching TRBD2. The CDR3 consists of 16 residues. Germline CDR1 is SEHNR and CDR2 is FQNEAQ (reference sequence). The V gene end was trimmed by 1 base and the J gene end by 7 bases; junction bases not matched to a gene: 8. CDR3 nucleotides: TGTGCCAGCAGCTTAGTAAGCCTAGCGGGATTGAATGAGCAGTTCTTC. Protein product: CASSLVSLAGLNEQFF. Looking up the rest from reference TRBV7-9 and TRBJ2-1 gives the full variable domain: DTGVSQNPRHKITKRGQNVTFRCDPISEHNRLYWYRQTLGQGPEFLTYFQNEAQLEKSRLLSDRFSAERPKGSFSTLEIQRTEQGDSAMYLCASSLVSLAGLNEQFFGPGTRLTVL.

This clone is a singleton in its sample. V usage is TRBV6-5 and J usage is TRBJ1-2, with TRBD1 identical over 7 bases. This CDR3 contains 11 residues. With V trimmed by 7 bases and J by 11 bases, 7 bases remained unmatched. Germline V gene lookup returns CDR1 MNHEY and CDR2 SVGAGI. The CDR3 here is CASNRDSWYTF. CDR3 in DNA: TGTGCCAGCAATAGGGACAGCTGGTACACCTTC.

The J gene is TRBJ2-7, the V gene TRBV30, with TRBD1 matching 11 bases. With 4 bases clipped from V and 6 bases from J, the junction kept 8 bases outside the gene matches. The CDR3 extends over 14 amino acids. Germline values: CDR1 GTSNPN, CDR2 SVGIG (reference sequence). Written as DNA, the CDR3 is TGTGCCTGGAAACGGACAGGGGGCTTTCCCGAGCAGTACTTC. It yields the protein CAWKRTGGFPEQYF.

The V gene is TRBV9, the J gene TRBJ2-7; 9 bases line up with TRBD2. This CDR3 is built from 14 residues. V shed 5 bases and J 2 bases; nucleotides not matched to a gene: 5. CDR1 and CDR2 (germline): SGDLS, YYNGEE. CDR3 coding DNA: TGTGCCAGCAGTTCAGCTAGCGGGGCCTACGAGCAGTACTTC. Residues: CASSSASGAYEQYF. Full variable domain (outside the CDR3, taken from reference TRBV9 and TRBJ2-7): DSGVTQTPKHLITATGQRVTLRCSPRSGDLSVYWYQQSLDQGLQFLIQYYNGEERAKGNILERFSAQQFPDLHSELNLSSLELGDSALYFCASSSASGAYEQYFGPGTRLTVT.

The J gene is TRBJ2-7, the V gene TRBV9; TRBD1 matches 12 bases. This CDR3 is built from 18 residues. From germline, CDR1 is SGDLS and CDR2 YYNGEE. Unmatched junction bases numbered 18, after V lost 4 bases and J lost 7 bases. This CDR3 is CASSRDSGAGQGALEQYF. CDR3 sequence (DNA): TGTGCCAGCAGCCGCGACAGTGGGGCGGGACAGGGGGCGCTTGAGCAGTACTTC.

The rearrangement joins TRBV25-1 to TRBJ2-2, with 8 bases identical to TRBD1. Trimming took 2 bases from V and 7 from J; bases not matched to a gene: 6. Germline V gene sequence: CDR1 MGHDK, CDR2 SYGVNS. The CDR3 has 15 amino acids. DNA for the CDR3: TGTGCCAGCAGTGAAATAGGGACAGGCCGCGGGGAGCTGTTTTTT. Protein product: CASSEIGTGRGELFF. The full variable domain, rest sourced from reference TRBV25-1 and TRBJ2-2, is EADIYQTPRYLVIGTGKKITLECSQTMGHDKMYWYQQDPGMELHLIHYSYGVNSTEKGDLSSESTVSRIRTEHFPLTLESARPSHTSQYLCASSEIGTGRGELFFGEGSRLTVL.

The chain uses TRBV28 and TRBJ2-5; 8 nucleotides agree with TRBD1. Germline CDR1 and CDR2: MDHEN and SYDVKM. J was trimmed by 4 bases and V by 3 bases; bases with no gene match: 7. The CDR3 contains 15 residues. The CDR3 DNA sequence: TGTGCCAGCAGTTTCCTTTCCGGGACAGGAGAGACCCAGTACTTC. Amino acid sequence: CASSFLSGTGETQYF.

This clone was picked up one time. The V gene is TRBV9, the J gene TRBJ2-5; 8 bases agree with TRBD1. In germline, CDR1 is SGDLS, CDR2 YYNGEE. The junction had 12 bases not matched to a gene; V was cut back by 1 base and J by 4 bases. This CDR3 has 17 residues. This CDR3 reads CASSVLSGGAGGETQYF. The CDR3 DNA reads as TGTGCCAGCAGCGTATTATCAGGGGGCGCCGGGGGAGAGACCCAGTACTTC.

This chain links TRBV6-5 with TRBJ2-7; TRBD1 might be the D (6 bases). V lost 0 bases and J lost 0, with 12 bases in between. CDR3 length: 16 amino acids. CDR1 and CDR2 (germline): MNHEY, SVGAGI. This chain's CDR3 is CASSYSRDTFSYEQYF. The CDR3 DNA reads as TGTGCCAGCAGTTACTCCCGGGACACCTTCTCCTACGAGCAGTACTTC.

This chain links TRBV13 with TRBJ2-7; 8 nucleotides line up with TRBD1. The germline V gene encodes CDR1 PRHDT and CDR2 FYEKMQ (reference sequence). The CDR3 has 15 residues. V dropped 5 bases and J dropped 4; count of bases not matched to a gene: 10. The CDR3 loop is CASSTHGQGFYEQYF. DNA of the CDR3: TGTGCCAGCAGCACACATGGACAGGGTTTTTACGAGCAGTACTTC.

The chain couples TRBV11-1 to TRBJ2-1; 7 nucleotides agree with TRBD2. With V trimmed by 1 base and J by 9 bases, 3 bases remained unmatched. From germline, CDR1 is SGHAT and CDR2 FQDESV (reference sequence). This CDR3 comprises 13 residues. The CDR3 DNA is TGTGCCAGCAGCTTAGTCCCTAGCGGTGAGCAGTTCTTC. Protein product: CASSLVPSGEQFF.

The rearrangement links TRBV7-9 to TRBJ2-1, with 10 bases identical to TRBD2. Losses at the gene ends were 5 bases for V and 2 bases for J; bases not matched to a gene: 3. Germline CDR1 and CDR2: SEHNR and FQNEAQ (reference sequence). The CDR3 is made up of 15 amino acids. CDR3 sequence reads: CASSPSGRAYNEQFF. CDR3 nucleotides: TGTGCCAGCAGCCCGAGCGGGAGGGCCTACAATGAGCAGTTCTTC.

The rearrangement uses TRBV7-9 and TRBJ2-5; D is possibly TRBD1 (5 bases). The CDR3 covers 15 residues. Trimming took off 5 bases at V and 7 bases at J, with 20 bases between the two ends. In germline, CDR1 is SEHNR, CDR2 FQNEAQ (reference sequence). CDR3: CASSEQLDTPGTQYF. The CDR3, as DNA: TGTGCCAGCAGCGAACAACTGGACACCCCGGGGACCCAGTACTTC.

This clone was detected only a few times. This chain uses TRBV11-3 with TRBJ2-7; a weak D match, TRBD1 (5 bases). CDR1 and CDR2 from the germline V gene are SGHNT and YENEEA. The CDR3 has 12 residues. The V end lost 8 bases, the J end lost 5 bases, and 13 bases lay between the germline ends. DNA of the CDR3: TGTGCCAGCGTCTCCTCAGGGAACGAGCAGTACTTC. As protein: CASVSSGNEQYF.

The chain uses TRBV7-9 and TRBJ1-2; 7 bases line up with TRBD1. J was trimmed by 6 bases and V by 5 bases; bases with no gene match: 12. Germline-derived CDR1 and CDR2 are SEHNR and FQNEAQ (reference sequence). CDR3 size: 15 residues. CDR3 bases: TGTGCCAGCAGCCCCAAACTAGACAGGGAGGATGGCTACACCTTC. Translating it yields CASSPKLDREDGYTF.

The chain joins TRBV19 to TRBJ2-7; tentative D call: TRBD2 (6 bases). The ends were cut back, 4 bases at V and 0 bases at J, with 19 bases in the middle. Germline V lookup: CDR1 LNHDA, CDR2 SQIVND (reference sequence). The CDR3 runs 17 residues. The CDR3 is CASSTLTSKSPSYEQYF. The CDR3 DNA follows: TGTGCCAGTAGTACGCTTACTAGCAAATCTCCCTCCTACGAGCAGTACTTC.